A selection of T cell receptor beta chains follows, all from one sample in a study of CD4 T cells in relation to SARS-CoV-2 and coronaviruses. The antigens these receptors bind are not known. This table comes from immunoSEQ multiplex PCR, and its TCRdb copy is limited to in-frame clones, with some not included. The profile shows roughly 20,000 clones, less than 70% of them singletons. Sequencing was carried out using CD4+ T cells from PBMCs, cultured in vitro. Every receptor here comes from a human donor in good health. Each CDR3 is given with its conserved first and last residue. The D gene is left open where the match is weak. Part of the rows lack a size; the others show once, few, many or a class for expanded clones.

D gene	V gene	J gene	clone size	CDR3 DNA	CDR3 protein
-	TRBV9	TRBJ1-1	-	TGTGCCAGCAGCGTAGGGTGGGACACTGAAGCTTTCTTT	CASSVGWDTEAFF
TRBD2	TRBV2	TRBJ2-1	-	TGTGCCAGCAGTGAAGGGGGAGGGTACCTTAATGAGCAGTTCTTC	CASSEGGGYLNEQFF
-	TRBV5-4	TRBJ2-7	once	TGTGCCAGCAGCTTGTCGCTGAGGCCGGGCGAGCAGTACTTC	CASSLSLRPGEQYF
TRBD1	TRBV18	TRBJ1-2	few	TGTGCCAGCTCACCGAACGACAGGGGTTATGGCTACACCTTC	CASSPNDRGYGYTF
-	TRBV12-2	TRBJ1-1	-	TGTGCAAGTCGCTTAGTTGGGGACCGGGGCACTGAAGCTTTCTTT	CASRLVGDRGTEAFF
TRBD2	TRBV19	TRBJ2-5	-	TGTGCCAGTAGTATAGAGACCCAAGCGGGAGGGCCAGAGACCCAGTACTTC	CASSIETQAGGPETQYF
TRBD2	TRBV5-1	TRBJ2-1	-	TGCGCCAGCAGTCCTATTGAGACTAGCGGGATTGAGCAGTTCTTC	CASSPIETSGIEQFF
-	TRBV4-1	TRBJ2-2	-	TGCGCCAGCAGCCAAACCCTCGAGCGCGGGGGCTCGAACACCGGGGAGCTGTTTTTT	CASSQTLERGGSNTGELFF
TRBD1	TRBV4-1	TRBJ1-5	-	TGCGCCAGCAGCCCCATATTAGGACAGGGCCTGGGGCGGCCCCAGCATTTT	CASSPILGQGLGRPQHF
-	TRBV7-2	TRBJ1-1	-	TGTGCCAGCAGCTCAAGCATGAACACTGAAGCTTTCTTT	CASSSSMNTEAFF
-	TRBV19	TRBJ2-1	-	TGTGCCAGTGGGTCGGGGGCAAAAGTTTTTGAGCAGTTCTTC	CASGSGAKVFEQFF
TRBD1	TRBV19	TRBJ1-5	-	TGTGCCAGTAGCTTGACAGGGATTCAGCCCCAGCATTTT	CASSLTGIQPQHF
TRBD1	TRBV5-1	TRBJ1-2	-	TGCGCCAGCAGCTTGGCTCACAGGGGGGGCTATGGCTACACCTTC	CASSLAHRGGYGYTF
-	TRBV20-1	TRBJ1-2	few	TGCAGTGCTAGTCGGACAGAGAATTATGGCTACACCTTC	CSASRTENYGYTF
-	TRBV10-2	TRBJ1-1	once	TGCGCCAGCAGTGAGTCTTTGTGGGCCCCGGCTTTCTTT	CASSESLWAPAFF
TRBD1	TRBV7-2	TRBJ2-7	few	TGTGCCAGCAGGGCAGGGGGCGCCTACGAGCAGTACTTC	CASRAGGAYEQYF
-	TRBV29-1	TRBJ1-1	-	TGCAGCGCCAGTCGAACGAGGACTGAAGCTTTCTTT	CSASRTRTEAFF
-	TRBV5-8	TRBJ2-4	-	TGTGCCAGCAGGGAGCGGCAGGGCAGGGCCAAAAACATTCAGTACTTC	CASRERQGRAKNIQYF
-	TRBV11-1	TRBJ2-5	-	TGTGCCAGCAGCTTAGATTTCCATCAAGAGACCCAGTACTTC	CASSLDFHQETQYF
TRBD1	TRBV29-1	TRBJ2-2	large	TGCAGCGGGAACAGGGGCGGGACCGGGGAGCTGTTTTTT	CSGNRGGTGELFF
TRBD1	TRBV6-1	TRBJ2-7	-	TGTGCCAGCAGTAGTGGACAGGGCCGGAACGAGCAGTACTTC	CASSSGQGRNEQYF
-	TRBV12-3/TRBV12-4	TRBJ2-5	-	TGTGCCAGCAGTTATGGGGGCCAAGAGACCCAGTACTTC	CASSYGGQETQYF
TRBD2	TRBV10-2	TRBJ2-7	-	TGCGCCAGCAGTGTAGCGGGGGGCCGCTACGAGCAGTACTTC	CASSVAGGRYEQYF
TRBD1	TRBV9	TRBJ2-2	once	TGTGCCAGCAGCGTAGGAGCAGGGGGCGCCGGTACCGGGGAGCTGTTTTTT	CASSVGAGGAGTGELFF
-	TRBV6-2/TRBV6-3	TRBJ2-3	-	TGTGCCAGCAGTTACTCGTCCCGGGACGACACAGATACGCAGTATTTT	CASSYSSRDDTDTQYF
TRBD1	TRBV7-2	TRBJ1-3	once	TGTGCCAGCAGAATCGACAGGGGCGGGGGAAACACCATATATTTT	CASRIDRGGGNTIYF
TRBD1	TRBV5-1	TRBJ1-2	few	TGCGCCAGCAGCTTGGACGGACAGGGTAACTATGGCTACACCTTC	CASSLDGQGNYGYTF
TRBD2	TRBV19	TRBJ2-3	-	TGTGCCAGTAGTCCAAGGACTAGCGGGACGGGAGATACGCAGTATTTT	CASSPRTSGTGDTQYF
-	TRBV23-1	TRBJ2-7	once	TGCGCCAGCATACCCTCCGAACAGGGCGGCTACGAGCAGTACTTC	CASIPSEQGGYEQYF
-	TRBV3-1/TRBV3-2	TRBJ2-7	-	TGTGCCAGCAGATCGAACTTCACCCCGTGCGGTAAGGAGCAGTACTTC	CASRSNFTPCGKEQYF
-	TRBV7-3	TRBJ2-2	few	TGTGCCAGCAGCTTATCCTCTAGGCCCGGGGAGCTGTTTTTT	CASSLSSRPGELFF
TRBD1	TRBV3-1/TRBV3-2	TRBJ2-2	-	TGTGCCAGCAGCCAAGATCAGGGGGCGGACACCGGGGAGCTGTTTTTT	CASSQDQGADTGELFF
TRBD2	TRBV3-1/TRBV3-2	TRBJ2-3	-	TGTGCCAGCAGCTCTGGACTAGCGTCGGGCACAGATACGCAGTATTTT	CASSSGLASGTDTQYF
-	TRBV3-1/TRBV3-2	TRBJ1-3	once	TGTGCCAGCAGCCATACAGGGAGCTCTGGAAACACCATATATTTT	CASSHTGSSGNTIYF
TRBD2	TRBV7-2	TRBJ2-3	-	TGTGCCAGCAGCCCGCCCCTGGGGGGGAGAGATACGCAGTATTTT	CASSPPLGGRDTQYF
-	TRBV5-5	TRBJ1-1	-	TGTGCCAGCAGCCCCCAGGGGAACACTGAAGCTTTCTTT	CASSPQGNTEAFF